Sequencing of this T cell receptor (beta chain) was carried out in a study of T cells expressing NK-cell markers. Study at large: Sorted CD3+CD56+NKG2C+, CD3+CD56+NKG2C- and CD3+CD56-NKG2C+ T cells supplied TCR beta repertoires.

Study observations and caveats: Dominance of the CD3+CD56-NKG2C+ fraction by these clonotypes also held in a handful of donors. CD8+ T cells in 5 to 7 donors included dominant NKG2C+ clonotypes at 1.0-7.0%. HCMV specificity of the expanded NKG2C+ T cell clones was not established.

Reanalyzing the 5' RACE reads, TCRdb keeps one entry per CDR3 protein, without DNA. The table for this sample gives over 14,000 distinct CDR3 sequences. On this clonotype itself: Antigen: not known.

The CDR3 has 12 amino acids. Germline loops: CDR1 DFQATT, CDR2 SNEGSKA (reference sequence). The chain recombines TRBV20-1 with TRBJ2-7; TCRdb gives TRBD2 as the D gene, but with no DNA this cannot be confirmed. The TCR originated in a man between 18 and 69 years old in good health. Sample: blood T cells: a sorted CD56 or NKG2C T cell subset, CD4+ or CD8+ T cells, or bulk PBMC T cells (not recorded which). Here the CDR3 reads CSATTSYYEQYF.